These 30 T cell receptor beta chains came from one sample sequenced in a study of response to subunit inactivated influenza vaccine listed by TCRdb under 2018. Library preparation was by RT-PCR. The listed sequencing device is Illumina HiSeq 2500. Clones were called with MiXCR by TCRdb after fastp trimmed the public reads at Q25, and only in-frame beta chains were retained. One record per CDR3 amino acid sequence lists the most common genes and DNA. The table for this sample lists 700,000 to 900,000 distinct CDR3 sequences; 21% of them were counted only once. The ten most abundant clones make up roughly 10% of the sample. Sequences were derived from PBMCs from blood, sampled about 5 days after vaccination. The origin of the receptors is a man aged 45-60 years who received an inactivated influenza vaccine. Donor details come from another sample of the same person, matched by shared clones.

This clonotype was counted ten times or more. The CDR3 protein is CASSYSTADTQYF. The CDR3 DNA follows: TGTGCCAGCAGTTACTCGACAGCAGATACGCAGTATTTT. The chain employs TRBV12-3 or TRBV12-4 and TRBJ2-3; perhaps TRBD1 as D (5 bases). Trimming removed 4 bases from V and 4 bases from J, with 9 bases in between. This CDR3 region has 13 residues.

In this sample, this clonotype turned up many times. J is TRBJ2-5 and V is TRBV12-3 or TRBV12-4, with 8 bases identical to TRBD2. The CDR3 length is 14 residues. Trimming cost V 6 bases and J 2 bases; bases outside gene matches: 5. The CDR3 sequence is CASSPTSGQETQYF. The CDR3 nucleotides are TGTGCCAGCAGCCCAACTAGCGGACAAGAGACCCAGTACTTC.

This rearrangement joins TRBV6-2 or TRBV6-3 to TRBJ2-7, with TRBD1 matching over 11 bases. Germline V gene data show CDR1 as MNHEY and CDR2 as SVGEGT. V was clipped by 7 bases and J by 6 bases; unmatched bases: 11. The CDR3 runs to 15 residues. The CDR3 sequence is CASTPSSGTGGEQYF. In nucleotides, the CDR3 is TGTGCCAGCACCCCCTCTTCCGGGACAGGGGGCGAGCAGTACTTC.

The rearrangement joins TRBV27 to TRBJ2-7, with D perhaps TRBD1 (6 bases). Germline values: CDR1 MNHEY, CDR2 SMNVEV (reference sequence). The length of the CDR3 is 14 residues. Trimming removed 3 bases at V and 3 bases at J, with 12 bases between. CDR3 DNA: TGTGCCAGCAGTTTGTCGAGGGGGAACTACGAGCAGTACTTC. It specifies CASSLSRGNYEQYF.

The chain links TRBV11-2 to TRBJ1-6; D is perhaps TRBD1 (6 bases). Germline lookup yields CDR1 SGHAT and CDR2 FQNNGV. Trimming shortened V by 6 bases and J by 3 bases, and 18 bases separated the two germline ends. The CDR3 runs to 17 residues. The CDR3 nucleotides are TGTGCCAGCAGTTTACGGGGAGACAGGAGCTATAATTCACCCCTCCACTTT. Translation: CASSLRGDRSYNSPLHF.

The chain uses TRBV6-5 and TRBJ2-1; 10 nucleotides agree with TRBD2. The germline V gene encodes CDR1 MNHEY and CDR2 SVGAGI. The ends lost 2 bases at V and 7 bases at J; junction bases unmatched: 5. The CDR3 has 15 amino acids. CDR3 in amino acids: CASSYATSGKNEQFF. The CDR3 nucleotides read TGTGCCAGCAGTTACGCCACTAGCGGGAAGAATGAGCAGTTCTTC.

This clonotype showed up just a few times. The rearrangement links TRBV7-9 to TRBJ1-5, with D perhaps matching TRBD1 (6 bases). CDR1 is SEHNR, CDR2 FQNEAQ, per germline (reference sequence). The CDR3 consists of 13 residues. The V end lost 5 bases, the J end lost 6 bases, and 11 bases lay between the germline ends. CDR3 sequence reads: CASSPQGRQPQHF. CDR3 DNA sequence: TGTGCCAGCAGCCCCCAGGGGCGTCAGCCCCAGCATTTT.

CDR3 in amino acids: CSARDSVAGGRRDTQYF. CDR3 coding DNA: TGCAGTGCTAGAGATTCGGTAGCGGGGGGCCGGAGAGATACGCAGTATTTT. This chain joins TRBV20-1 and TRBJ2-3; 10 bases agree with TRBD2. After removal of 0 bases from V and 5 bases from J, the junction contained 11 bases not matched to a gene. This CDR3 is 17 amino acids long. The germline V gene encodes CDR1 DFQATT and CDR2 SNEGSKA (reference sequence).

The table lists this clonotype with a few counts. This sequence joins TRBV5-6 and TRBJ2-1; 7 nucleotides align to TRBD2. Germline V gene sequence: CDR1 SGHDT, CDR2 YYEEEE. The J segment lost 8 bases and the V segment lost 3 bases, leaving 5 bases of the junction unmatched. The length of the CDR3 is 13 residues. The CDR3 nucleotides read TGTGCCAGCAGCTGGGGAGGGGTCGATGAGCAGTTCTTC. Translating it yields CASSWGGVDEQFF.

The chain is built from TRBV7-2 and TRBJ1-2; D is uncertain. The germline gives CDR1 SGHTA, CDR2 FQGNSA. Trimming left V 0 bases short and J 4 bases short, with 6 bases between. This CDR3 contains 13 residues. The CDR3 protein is CASSLAGIYGYTF. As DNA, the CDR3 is TGTGCCAGCAGCTTAGCTGGGATCTATGGCTACACCTTC.

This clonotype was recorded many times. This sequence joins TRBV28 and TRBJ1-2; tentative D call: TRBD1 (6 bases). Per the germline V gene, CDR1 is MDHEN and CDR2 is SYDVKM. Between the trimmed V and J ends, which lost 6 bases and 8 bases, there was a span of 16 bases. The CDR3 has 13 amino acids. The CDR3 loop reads CASRPTLDRGYTF. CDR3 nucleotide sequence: TGTGCCAGCAGACCCACTCTCGACAGGGGCTACACCTTC.

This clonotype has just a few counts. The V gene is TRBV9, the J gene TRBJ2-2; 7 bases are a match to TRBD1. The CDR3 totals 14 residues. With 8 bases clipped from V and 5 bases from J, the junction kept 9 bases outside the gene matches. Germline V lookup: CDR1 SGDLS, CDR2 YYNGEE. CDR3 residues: CASGWGTATGELFF. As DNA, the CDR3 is TGTGCCAGTGGTTGGGGGACAGCTACCGGGGAGCTGTTTTTT.

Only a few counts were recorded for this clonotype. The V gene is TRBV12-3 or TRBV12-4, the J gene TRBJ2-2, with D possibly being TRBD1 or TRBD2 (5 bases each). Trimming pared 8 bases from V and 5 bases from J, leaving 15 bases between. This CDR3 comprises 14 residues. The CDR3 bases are TGTGCCAGCGTCGGGGCAGTCGGGACCGGGGAGCTGTTTTTT. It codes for CASVGAVGTGELFF.

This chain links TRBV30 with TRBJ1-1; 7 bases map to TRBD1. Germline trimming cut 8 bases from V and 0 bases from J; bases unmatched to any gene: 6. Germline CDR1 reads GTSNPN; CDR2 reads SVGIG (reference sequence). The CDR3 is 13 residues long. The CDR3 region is CARKGQMNTEAFF. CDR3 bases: TGTGCCCGGAAGGGACAGATGAACACTGAAGCTTTCTTT.

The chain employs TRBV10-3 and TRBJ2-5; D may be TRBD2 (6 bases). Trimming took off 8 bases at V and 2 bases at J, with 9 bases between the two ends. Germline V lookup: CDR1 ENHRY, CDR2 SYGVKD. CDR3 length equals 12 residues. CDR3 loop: CAIGGYQETQYF. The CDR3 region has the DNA TGTGCCATCGGAGGGTATCAAGAGACCCAGTACTTC.

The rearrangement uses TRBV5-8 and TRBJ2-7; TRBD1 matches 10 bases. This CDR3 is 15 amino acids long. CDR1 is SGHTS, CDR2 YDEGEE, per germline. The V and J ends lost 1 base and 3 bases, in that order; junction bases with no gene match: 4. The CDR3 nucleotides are TGTGCCAGCAGCTTGAAGGGACAGGGGTTCTACGAGCAGTACTTC. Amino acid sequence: CASSLKGQGFYEQYF.

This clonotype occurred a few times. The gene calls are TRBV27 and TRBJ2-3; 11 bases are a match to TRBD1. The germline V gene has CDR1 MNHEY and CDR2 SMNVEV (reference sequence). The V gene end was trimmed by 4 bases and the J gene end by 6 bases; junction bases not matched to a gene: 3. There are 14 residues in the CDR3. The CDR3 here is CASSWTGGVDTQYF. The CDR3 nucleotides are TGTGCCAGCAGTTGGACAGGGGGCGTGGATACGCAGTATTTT.

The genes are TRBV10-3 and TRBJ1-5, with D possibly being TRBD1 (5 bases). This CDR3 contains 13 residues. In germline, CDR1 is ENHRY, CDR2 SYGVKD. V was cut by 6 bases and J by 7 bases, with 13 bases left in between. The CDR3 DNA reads TGTGCCATCAGGGGGGAGTCAGGGCAGCCCCAGCATTTT. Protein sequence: CAIRGESGQPQHF.

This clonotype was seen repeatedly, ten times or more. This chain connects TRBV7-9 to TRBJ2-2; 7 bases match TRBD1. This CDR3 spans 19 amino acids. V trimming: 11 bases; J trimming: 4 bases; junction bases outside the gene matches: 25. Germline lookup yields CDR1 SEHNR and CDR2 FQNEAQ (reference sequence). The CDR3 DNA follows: TGTGCCGTTGAAAGGTTCGACAGGGCCGATGATTGGGCCACCGGGGAGCTGTTTTTT. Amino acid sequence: CAVERFDRADDWATGELFF.

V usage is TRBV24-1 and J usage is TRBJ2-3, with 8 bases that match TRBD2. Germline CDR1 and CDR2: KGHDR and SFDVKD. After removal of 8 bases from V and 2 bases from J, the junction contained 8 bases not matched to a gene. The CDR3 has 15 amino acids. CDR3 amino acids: CATTSGRGDTDTQYF. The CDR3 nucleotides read TGTGCCACCACCTCCGGGCGGGGGGACACAGATACGCAGTATTTT.

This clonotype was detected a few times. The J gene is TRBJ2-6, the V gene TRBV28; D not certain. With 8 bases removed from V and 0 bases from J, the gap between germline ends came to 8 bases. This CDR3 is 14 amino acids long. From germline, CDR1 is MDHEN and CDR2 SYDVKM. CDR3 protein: CASARSSGANVLTF. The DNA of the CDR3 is TGTGCCAGCGCCAGAAGCTCTGGGGCCAACGTCCTGACTTTC.

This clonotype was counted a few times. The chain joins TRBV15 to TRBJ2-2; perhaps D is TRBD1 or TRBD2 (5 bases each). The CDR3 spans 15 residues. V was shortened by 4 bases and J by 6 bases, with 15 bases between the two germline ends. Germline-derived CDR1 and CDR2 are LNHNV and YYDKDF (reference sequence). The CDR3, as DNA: TGTGCCACCAGCAAGCTTGGGGGAAGGGCCGGGGAGCTGTTTTTT. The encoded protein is CATSKLGGRAGELFF.

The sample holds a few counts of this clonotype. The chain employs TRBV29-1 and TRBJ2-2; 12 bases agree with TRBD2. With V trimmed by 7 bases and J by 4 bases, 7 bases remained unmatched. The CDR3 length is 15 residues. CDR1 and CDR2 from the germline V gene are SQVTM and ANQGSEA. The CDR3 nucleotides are TGCAGCGCTAGACTAGCGGGAGACTCCACCGGGGAGCTGTTTTTT. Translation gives CSARLAGDSTGELFF.

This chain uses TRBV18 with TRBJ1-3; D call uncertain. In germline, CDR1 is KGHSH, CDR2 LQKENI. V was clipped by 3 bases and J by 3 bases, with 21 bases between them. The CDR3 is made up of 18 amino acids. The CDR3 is CASSPFMIGERSGNTIYF. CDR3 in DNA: TGTGCCAGCTCACCGTTCATGATCGGGGAACGTAGTGGAAACACCATATATTTT.

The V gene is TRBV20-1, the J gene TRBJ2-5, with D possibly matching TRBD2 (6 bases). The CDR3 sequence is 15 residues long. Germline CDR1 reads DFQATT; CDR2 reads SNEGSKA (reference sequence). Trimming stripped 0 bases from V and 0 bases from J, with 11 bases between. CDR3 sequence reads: CSARDYGGNQETQYF. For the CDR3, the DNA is TGCAGTGCTAGAGATTACGGGGGTAACCAAGAGACCCAGTACTTC.

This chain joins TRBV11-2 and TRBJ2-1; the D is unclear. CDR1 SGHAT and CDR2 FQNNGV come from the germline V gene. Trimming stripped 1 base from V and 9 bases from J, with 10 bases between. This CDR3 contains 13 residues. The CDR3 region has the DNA TGTGCCAGCAGCTTAGGACTTCAATCTGAGCAGTTCTTC. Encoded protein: CASSLGLQSEQFF.

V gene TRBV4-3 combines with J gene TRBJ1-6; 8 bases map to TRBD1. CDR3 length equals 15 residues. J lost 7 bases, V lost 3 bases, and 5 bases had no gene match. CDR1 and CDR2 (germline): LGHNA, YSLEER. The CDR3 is CASSQKDRENSPLHF. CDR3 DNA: TGCGCCAGCAGCCAGAAGGACAGGGAGAATTCACCCCTCCACTTT.

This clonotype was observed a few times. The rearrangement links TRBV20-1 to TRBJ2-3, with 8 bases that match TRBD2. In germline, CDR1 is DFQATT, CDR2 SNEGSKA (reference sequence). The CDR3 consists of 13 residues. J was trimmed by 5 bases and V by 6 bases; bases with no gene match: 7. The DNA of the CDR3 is TGCAGTGCAACGGGACTAGTTATAGATACGCAGTATTTT. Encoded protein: CSATGLVIDTQYF.

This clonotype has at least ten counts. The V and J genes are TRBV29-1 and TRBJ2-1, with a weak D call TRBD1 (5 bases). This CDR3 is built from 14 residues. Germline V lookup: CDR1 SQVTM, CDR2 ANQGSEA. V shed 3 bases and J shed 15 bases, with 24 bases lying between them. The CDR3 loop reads CSVDSSQGIVDLFF. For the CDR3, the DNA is TGCAGCGTTGACTCTAGTCAGGGTATAGTTGACTTGTTCTTC.

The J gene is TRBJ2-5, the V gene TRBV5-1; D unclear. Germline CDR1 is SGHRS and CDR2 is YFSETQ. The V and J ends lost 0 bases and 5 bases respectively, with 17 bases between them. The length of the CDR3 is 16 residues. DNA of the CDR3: TGCGCCAGCAGCTTGGGCGTGGCTATATCTGCGGAGACCCAGTACTTC. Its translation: CASSLGVAISAETQYF.